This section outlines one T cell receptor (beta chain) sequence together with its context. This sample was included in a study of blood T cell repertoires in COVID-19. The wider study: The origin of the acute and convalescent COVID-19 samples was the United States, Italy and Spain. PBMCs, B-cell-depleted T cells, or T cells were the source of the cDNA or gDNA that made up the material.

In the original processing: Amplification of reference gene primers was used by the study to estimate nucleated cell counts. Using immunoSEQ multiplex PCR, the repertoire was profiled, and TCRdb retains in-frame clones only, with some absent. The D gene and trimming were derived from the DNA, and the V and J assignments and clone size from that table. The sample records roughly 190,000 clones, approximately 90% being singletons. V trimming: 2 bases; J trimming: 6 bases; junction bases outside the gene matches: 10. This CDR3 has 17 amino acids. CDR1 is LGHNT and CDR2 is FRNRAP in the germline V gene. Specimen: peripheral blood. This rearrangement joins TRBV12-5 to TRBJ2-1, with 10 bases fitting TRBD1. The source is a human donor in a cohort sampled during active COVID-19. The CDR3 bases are TGTGCTAGTGGTTTGTCACAACCGGGACAGGGGACCAATGAGCAGTTCTTC. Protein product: CASGLSQPGQGTNEQFF.